This TCR beta chain was sequenced for a study of cytomegalovirus exposure and HLA in healthy donors. The wider study: The 120 or so validation repertoires, a later analysis reported, used the same platform as the approximately 670 first-cohort repertoires.

The data were produced by immunoSEQ multiplex PCR, yet TCRdb's version contains in-frame clones alone and is incomplete. The data show about 160,000 clones, roughly 86% seen once. This CDR3 is 14 amino acids long. The germline V gene encodes CDR1 SQVTM and CDR2 ANQGSEA. Trimming pared 3 bases from V and 0 bases from J, leaving 11 bases between. The chain combines TRBV29-1 with TRBJ1-1; the D is unclear. This clonotype originated in a man between 18 and 35 years old in good health and CMV-seropositive. The source material was PBMCs. The CDR3 DNA reads TGCAGCGTTGATGGGGAGTGGTTGAACACTGAAGCTTTCTTT. It yields the protein CSVDGEWLNTEAFF.